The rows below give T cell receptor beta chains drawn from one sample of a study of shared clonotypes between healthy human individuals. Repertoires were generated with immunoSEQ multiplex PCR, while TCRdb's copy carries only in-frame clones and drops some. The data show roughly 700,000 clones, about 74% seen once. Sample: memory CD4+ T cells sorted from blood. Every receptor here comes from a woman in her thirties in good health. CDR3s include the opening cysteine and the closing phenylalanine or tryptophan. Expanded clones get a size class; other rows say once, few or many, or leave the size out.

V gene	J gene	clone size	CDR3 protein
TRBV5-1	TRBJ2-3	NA	CASIGGSTDTQYF
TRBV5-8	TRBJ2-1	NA	CASSRGLAGRRRYNEQFF
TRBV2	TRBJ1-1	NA	CASSVRNFEAFF
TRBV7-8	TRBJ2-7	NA	CASSLGSGTPEQYF
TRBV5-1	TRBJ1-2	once	CASSSSGSRNYGYTF
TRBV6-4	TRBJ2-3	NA	CASSAMGDTQYF
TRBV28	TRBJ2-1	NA	CASSFPLAGEDNEQFF
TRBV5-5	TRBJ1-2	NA	CASSFSSGNYGYTF
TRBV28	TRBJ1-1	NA	CASSFSRRGGSEAFF
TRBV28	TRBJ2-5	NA	CASMGWETQYF
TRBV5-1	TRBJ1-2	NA	CASSPDRVNYGYTF
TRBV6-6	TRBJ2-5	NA	CASSSHIPGGETQYF
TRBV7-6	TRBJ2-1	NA	CASSLAVGSKQFF
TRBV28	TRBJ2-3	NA	CASSLIRDRGGTQYF
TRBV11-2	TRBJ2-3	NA	CASSLFAGGQYF
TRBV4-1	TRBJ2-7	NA	CASSQELWGSSGRSYEQYF
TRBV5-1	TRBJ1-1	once	CASSVRDRGGTEAFF
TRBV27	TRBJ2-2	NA	CASSSGLLAGELFF
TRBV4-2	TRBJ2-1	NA	CASSPTSGSWNEQFF
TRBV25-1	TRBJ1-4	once	CASSEPGAINEKLFF
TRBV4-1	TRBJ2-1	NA	CASSQDQLAGGRNEQFF
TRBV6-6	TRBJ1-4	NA	CASSSDAVANEKLFF
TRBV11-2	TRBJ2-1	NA	CASSAGGVNEQFF
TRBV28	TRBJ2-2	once	CAAWERNTGELFF
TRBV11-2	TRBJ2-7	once	CASRPFPKGSLSYEQYF
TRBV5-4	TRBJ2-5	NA	CASSSDHRGRIETQYF
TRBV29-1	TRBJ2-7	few	CSVAGTEPYEQYF
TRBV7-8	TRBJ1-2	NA	CASSLEYAYGYTF
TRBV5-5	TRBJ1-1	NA	CASSLEGSTEAFF
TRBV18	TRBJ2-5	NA	CASSPSAGETQYF
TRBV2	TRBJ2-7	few	CASSGPWGYGSYEQYF
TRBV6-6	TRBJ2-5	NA	CASSYAAAQETQYF
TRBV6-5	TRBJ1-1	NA	CASSAQVDTEAFF
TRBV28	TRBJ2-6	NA	CASRSRVRSSGANVLTF
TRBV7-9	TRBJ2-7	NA	CASSLGLSSYEQYF
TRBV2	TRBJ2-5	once	CGKLAGPPEYF
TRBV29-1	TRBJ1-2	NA	CSVARTGYTNGYTF
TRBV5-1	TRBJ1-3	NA	CASSLYGLADSGNTIYF
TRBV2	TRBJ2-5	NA	CASSQGYQETQYF
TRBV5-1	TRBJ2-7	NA	CASSLDGTAYEQYF
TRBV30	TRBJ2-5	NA	CAWGRGGLETQYF
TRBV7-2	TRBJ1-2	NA	CASSRGGDYGYTF
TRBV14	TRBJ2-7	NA	CASSLGQGKSSYEQYF
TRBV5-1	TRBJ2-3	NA	CASSWGLETDTQYF
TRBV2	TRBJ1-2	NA	CASRRDSTNYGYTF
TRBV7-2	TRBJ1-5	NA	CASSLAFGLSEPQHF
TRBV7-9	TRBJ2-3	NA	CASRETSGVTDTQYF
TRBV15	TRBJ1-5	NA	CATSREQGRADNQPQHF
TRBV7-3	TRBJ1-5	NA	CASSPNRDQPQHF
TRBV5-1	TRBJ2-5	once	CASSLRVGGQETQYF
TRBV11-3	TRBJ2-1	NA	CASSSGTSGSDEQFF
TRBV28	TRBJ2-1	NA	CASRGDGLAVDYNEQFF
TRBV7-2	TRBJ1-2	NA	CASSWTRLGQGANYGYTF
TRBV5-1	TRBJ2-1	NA	CASSLLSLDNEQFF
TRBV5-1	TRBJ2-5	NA	CASSSSFQETQYF